These T cell receptor beta chains were read from a single sample in a study of shared T cell receptors in the human thymus. Profiled with immunoSEQ multiplex PCR; TCRdb holds only in-frame clones, not every one. The sample lists some 400,000 clones, 85% to 95% occurring once. Source material: thymocytes. Receptors originate from a human donor. Both conserved end residues are part of each CDR3. The order of the fields is clone size, D gene, V gene, J gene, CDR3 protein, CDR3 DNA. D genes are given only for firm matches. Only some rows state a clone size, as once, few, many or a class for expanded clones.

clone size: .; D gene: .; V gene: TRBV29-1; J gene: TRBJ2-3; CDR3 protein: CSVCSGDTPDTQYF; CDR3 DNA: TGCAGCGTTTGTTCAGGGGACACTCCAGATACGCAGTATTTT
clone size: .; D gene: TRBD1; V gene: TRBV28; J gene: TRBJ2-7; CDR3 protein: CASTKTGGEQYF; CDR3 DNA: TGTGCCAGCACGAAAACAGGGGGCGAGCAGTACTTC
clone size: .; D gene: .; V gene: TRBV5-1; J gene: TRBJ2-3; CDR3 protein: CASRPTGHPSTDTQYF; CDR3 DNA: TGCGCCAGCAGACCTACAGGCCATCCTAGCACAGATACGCAGTATTTT
clone size: .; D gene: .; V gene: TRBV4-1; J gene: TRBJ2-1; CDR3 protein: CASSTGGTYNEQFF; CDR3 DNA: TGCGCCAGCAGTACCGGAGGAACCTACAATGAGCAGTTCTTC
clone size: .; D gene: TRBD2; V gene: TRBV12-5; J gene: TRBJ2-3; CDR3 protein: CASGSITSGGGAADTQYF; CDR3 DNA: TGTGCTAGTGGTTCCATAACCTCCGGGGGGGGCGCGGCAGATACGCAGTATTTT
clone size: .; D gene: .; V gene: TRBV4-1; J gene: TRBJ2-1; CDR3 protein: CASSQKYGHEQFF; CDR3 DNA: TGCGCCAGCAGCCAAAAGTATGGCCATGAGCAGTTCTTC
clone size: .; D gene: TRBD2; V gene: TRBV29-1; J gene: TRBJ2-5; CDR3 protein: CSVEILPSGRGETQYF; CDR3 DNA: TGCAGCGTTGAAATCCTCCCGAGCGGGAGGGGGGAGACCCAGTACTTC
clone size: .; D gene: .; V gene: TRBV27; J gene: TRBJ2-7; CDR3 protein: CASTNCSVNAYEQYF; CDR3 DNA: TGTGCCAGCACCAACTGTAGCGTAAATGCCTACGAGCAGTACTTC
clone size: .; D gene: TRBD1; V gene: TRBV11-3; J gene: TRBJ2-1; CDR3 protein: CASSLTDREMGNEQFF; CDR3 DNA: TGTGCCAGCAGCTTGACGGACAGGGAGATGGGTAATGAGCAGTTCTTC
clone size: .; D gene: .; V gene: TRBV2; J gene: TRBJ2-7; CDR3 protein: CALQGSRVLSYEQYF; CDR3 DNA: TGTGCGCTGCAGGGAAGCAGGGTCCTTTCCTACGAGCAGTACTTC
clone size: .; D gene: .; V gene: TRBV20-1; J gene: TRBJ1-5; CDR3 protein: CSAGPQHF; CDR3 DNA: TGCAGTGCGGGCCCCCAGCATTTT
clone size: .; D gene: .; V gene: TRBV28; J gene: TRBJ1-1; CDR3 protein: CASNTGVIGWGFAEAFF; CDR3 DNA: TGTGCCAGCAACACAGGCGTAATAGGGTGGGGTTTTGCTGAAGCTTTCTTT
clone size: .; D gene: TRBD2; V gene: TRBV11-2; J gene: TRBJ2-3; CDR3 protein: CASSAGLAGYPSTDTQYF; CDR3 DNA: TGTGCCAGCAGCGCCGGACTAGCGGGATACCCCAGCACAGATACGCAGTATTTT
clone size: .; D gene: .; V gene: TRBV10-3; J gene: TRBJ2-3; CDR3 protein: CAISVGGHGKIDTQYF; CDR3 DNA: TGTGCCATCAGTGTAGGGGGTCACGGGAAAATCGATACGCAGTATTTT
clone size: .; D gene: .; V gene: TRBV6-9; J gene: TRBJ1-1; CDR3 protein: CASSNRTLNTEAFF; CDR3 DNA: TGTGCCAGCAGTAACAGAACCTTGAACACTGAAGCTTTCTTT
clone size: .; D gene: TRBD1; V gene: TRBV5-6; J gene: TRBJ2-5; CDR3 protein: CASSWTGGLLETQYF; CDR3 DNA: TGTGCCAGCAGCTGGACAGGGGGCTTGTTGGAGACCCAGTACTTC
clone size: .; D gene: TRBD1; V gene: TRBV19; J gene: TRBJ1-1; CDR3 protein: CASSLGTGGARAEAFF; CDR3 DNA: TGTGCCAGTAGTCTAGGGACAGGGGGCGCCAGGGCTGAAGCTTTCTTT
clone size: .; D gene: .; V gene: TRBV7-8; J gene: TRBJ2-1; CDR3 protein: CASSLWLTDNEQFF; CDR3 DNA: TGTGCCAGCAGCTTGTGGCTAACCGACAATGAGCAGTTCTTC
clone size: .; D gene: .; V gene: TRBV18; J gene: TRBJ1-2; CDR3 protein: CASSPPGGDNYGYTF; CDR3 DNA: TGTGCCAGCTCACCCCCCGGGGGCGATAACTATGGCTACACCTTC
clone size: .; D gene: .; V gene: TRBV7-9; J gene: TRBJ1-6; CDR3 protein: CASSLFGGTKDSPLHF; CDR3 DNA: TGTGCCAGCAGCTTATTCGGGGGGACAAAGGATTCACCCCTCCACTTT
clone size: .; D gene: .; V gene: TRBV20-1; J gene: TRBJ2-7; CDR3 protein: CRAGPYYEQYF; CDR3 DNA: TGCAGGGCTGGGCCCTACTACGAGCAGTACTTC
clone size: .; D gene: TRBD1; V gene: TRBV19; J gene: TRBJ1-4; CDR3 protein: CASQQGASEKLFF; CDR3 DNA: TGTGCCAGTCAACAGGGGGCCTCGGAAAAACTGTTTTTT
clone size: .; D gene: TRBD1; V gene: TRBV19; J gene: TRBJ2-3; CDR3 protein: CASRGQDVGTDTQYF; CDR3 DNA: TGTGCCAGTAGGGGACAGGATGTAGGCACAGATACGCAGTATTTT
clone size: .; D gene: TRBD1; V gene: TRBV30; J gene: TRBJ1-1; CDR3 protein: CAWRDRANTEAFF; CDR3 DNA: TGTGCCTGGAGGGACAGGGCAAACACTGAAGCTTTCTTT
clone size: .; D gene: TRBD2; V gene: TRBV11-3; J gene: TRBJ2-1; CDR3 protein: CASSLGLRAGGNEQFF; CDR3 DNA: TGTGCCAGCAGCTTAGGTTTGAGGGCGGGAGGGAATGAGCAGTTCTTC
clone size: .; D gene: .; V gene: TRBV28; J gene: TRBJ2-2; CDR3 protein: CASSLWPGEGTGELFF; CDR3 DNA: TGTGCCAGCAGTTTGTGGCCCGGAGAGGGCACCGGGGAGCTGTTTTTT
clone size: .; D gene: TRBD2; V gene: TRBV6-4; J gene: TRBJ2-1; CDR3 protein: CASSDSGLAGGPRIDEQFF; CDR3 DNA: TGTGCCAGCAGTGACTCGGGGCTAGCGGGAGGCCCGAGGATAGATGAGCAGTTCTTC
clone size: .; D gene: .; V gene: TRBV10-3; J gene: TRBJ1-4; CDR3 protein: CAILTGPEEKLFF; CDR3 DNA: TGTGCCATCCTAACGGGACCGGAGGAAAAACTGTTTTTT
clone size: .; D gene: .; V gene: TRBV6-1; J gene: TRBJ1-4; CDR3 protein: CASSERDCPPNEKLFF; CDR3 DNA: TGTGCCAGCAGTGAACGGGACTGCCCACCAAATGAAAAACTGTTTTTT
clone size: .; D gene: .; V gene: TRBV6-4; J gene: TRBJ2-4; CDR3 protein: CASSDRKEGRVGSAKNIQYF; CDR3 DNA: TGTGCCAGCAGTGACAGGAAGGAGGGAAGGGTCGGATCAGCCAAAAACATTCAGTACTTC
clone size: .; D gene: TRBD1; V gene: TRBV27; J gene: TRBJ2-2; CDR3 protein: CASRGTGGDTGELFF; CDR3 DNA: TGTGCCAGCAGGGGGACAGGGGGCGACACCGGGGAGCTGTTTTTT
clone size: once; D gene: TRBD1; V gene: TRBV20-1; J gene: TRBJ1-2; CDR3 protein: CSARTGRGYTF; CDR3 DNA: TGCAGTGCCCGGACAGGGCGAGGCTACACCTTC
clone size: .; D gene: .; V gene: TRBV28; J gene: TRBJ2-2; CDR3 protein: CATTKARDNTGELFF; CDR3 DNA: TGTGCCACGACCAAGGCCCGGGACAACACCGGGGAGCTGTTTTTT
clone size: .; D gene: TRBD2; V gene: TRBV9; J gene: TRBJ2-5; CDR3 protein: CASSVEEDSGGLETQYF; CDR3 DNA: TGTGCCAGCAGCGTAGAGGAGGACAGCGGGGGACTGGAGACCCAGTACTTC
clone size: .; D gene: TRBD1; V gene: TRBV28; J gene: TRBJ2-1; CDR3 protein: CASSFLRDRGPYNEQFF; CDR3 DNA: TGTGCCAGCAGTTTCTTAAGGGACAGGGGTCCCTACAATGAGCAGTTCTTC
clone size: .; D gene: .; V gene: TRBV5-4; J gene: TRBJ1-5; CDR3 protein: CASSLAGVKQPQHF; CDR3 DNA: TGTGCCAGCAGCTTGGCCGGGGTTAAACAGCCCCAGCATTTT
clone size: few; D gene: .; V gene: TRBV4-3; J gene: TRBJ2-1; CDR3 protein: CASSQWWGARTFNEQFF; CDR3 DNA: TGCGCCAGCAGCCAGTGGTGGGGCGCAAGGACGTTCAATGAGCAGTTCTTC
clone size: once; D gene: .; V gene: TRBV15; J gene: TRBJ2-2; CDR3 protein: CATSRDRVKGRYTGELFF; CDR3 DNA: TGTGCCACCAGCAGAGATAGGGTGAAGGGGAGGTACACCGGGGAGCTGTTTTTT
clone size: .; D gene: TRBD1; V gene: TRBV7-2; J gene: TRBJ2-2; CDR3 protein: CASSQGTGNTGELFF; CDR3 DNA: TGTGCCAGCAGTCAAGGGACAGGGAACACCGGGGAGCTGTTTTTT
clone size: .; D gene: .; V gene: TRBV19; J gene: TRBJ2-1; CDR3 protein: CASSISGYNEQFF; CDR3 DNA: TGTGCCAGTAGTATTTCCGGTTACAATGAGCAGTTCTTC
clone size: .; D gene: .; V gene: TRBV14; J gene: TRBJ2-1; CDR3 protein: CASSHPLGNEQFF; CDR3 DNA: TGTGCCAGCAGCCACCCCTTAGGGAATGAGCAGTTCTTC
clone size: .; D gene: .; V gene: TRBV18; J gene: TRBJ2-4; CDR3 protein: CASSSAVGVRAKNIQYF; CDR3 DNA: TGTGCCAGCTCTTCCGCGGTGGGGGTGAGAGCCAAAAACATTCAGTACTTC
clone size: .; D gene: TRBD1; V gene: TRBV11-2; J gene: TRBJ2-7; CDR3 protein: CASSPPPADRGPYEQYF; CDR3 DNA: TGTGCCAGCAGCCCACCCCCCGCGGACAGGGGGCCGTACGAGCAGTACTTC
clone size: .; D gene: TRBD1; V gene: TRBV25-1; J gene: TRBJ1-1; CDR3 protein: CASSEFPGGRGAFF; CDR3 DNA: TGTGCCAGCAGTGAATTCCCAGGGGGCCGGGGAGCTTTCTTT
clone size: .; D gene: TRBD2; V gene: TRBV7-6; J gene: TRBJ2-7; CDR3 protein: CASSWPSSSGEPYEQYF; CDR3 DNA: TGTGCCAGCAGCTGGCCCTCATCTAGCGGAGAGCCCTACGAGCAGTACTTC
clone size: .; D gene: .; V gene: TRBV5-6; J gene: TRBJ2-7; CDR3 protein: CASSYRTAHEQYF; CDR3 DNA: TGTGCCAGCAGCTACCGGACGGCTCATGAGCAGTACTTC
clone size: .; D gene: TRBD2; V gene: TRBV9; J gene: TRBJ2-3; CDR3 protein: CASSVLAVMPDTQYF; CDR3 DNA: TGTGCCAGCAGCGTACTAGCGGTAATGCCAGATACGCAGTATTTT
clone size: .; D gene: .; V gene: TRBV10-1; J gene: TRBJ2-3; CDR3 protein: CASSEGGPGTDTQYF; CDR3 DNA: TGCGCCAGCAGTGAGGGTGGGCCGGGAACAGATACGCAGTATTTT
clone size: .; D gene: .; V gene: TRBV6-1; J gene: TRBJ1-2; CDR3 protein: CASRGRFEGYTF; CDR3 DNA: TGTGCCAGCAGGGGACGTTTTGAGGGCTACACCTTC
clone size: .; D gene: .; V gene: TRBV2; J gene: TRBJ1-5; CDR3 protein: CASSDRVSRGSNQPQHF; CDR3 DNA: TGTGCCAGCAGTGACAGGGTCTCGAGGGGGAGCAATCAGCCCCAGCATTTT